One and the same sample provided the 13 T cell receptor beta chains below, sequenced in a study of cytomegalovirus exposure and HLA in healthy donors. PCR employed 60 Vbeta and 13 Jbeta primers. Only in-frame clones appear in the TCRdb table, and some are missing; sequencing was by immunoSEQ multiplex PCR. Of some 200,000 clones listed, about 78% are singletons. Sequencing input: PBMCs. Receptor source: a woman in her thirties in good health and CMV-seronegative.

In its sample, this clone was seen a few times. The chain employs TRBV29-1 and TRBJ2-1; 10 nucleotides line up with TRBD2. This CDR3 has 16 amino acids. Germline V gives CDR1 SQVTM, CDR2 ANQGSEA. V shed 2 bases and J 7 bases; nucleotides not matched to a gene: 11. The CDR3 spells CSVELTSGLAVNEQFF. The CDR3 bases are TGCAGCGTTGAATTAACATCCGGACTAGCGGTTAATGAGCAGTTCTTC.

The chain's CDR3 is CASSGAGTGPGGYTF. The CDR3 DNA follows: TGTGCCAGCAGCGGAGCCGGGACAGGGCCGGGGGGCTACACCTTC. J is TRBJ1-2 and V is TRBV7-9, with 9 bases matching TRBD1. Looked up from germline, CDR1 is SEHNR and CDR2 is FQNEAQ (reference sequence). The junction had 12 bases not matched to a gene; V was cut back by 5 bases and J by 8 bases. This CDR3 has 15 amino acids. Full variable domain (outside the CDR3, taken from reference TRBV7-9 and TRBJ1-2): DTGVSQNPRHKITKRGQNVTFRCDPISEHNRLYWYRQTLGQGPEFLTYFQNEAQLEKSRLLSDRFSAERPKGSFSTLEIQRTEQGDSAMYLCASSGAGTGPGGYTFGSGTRLTVV.

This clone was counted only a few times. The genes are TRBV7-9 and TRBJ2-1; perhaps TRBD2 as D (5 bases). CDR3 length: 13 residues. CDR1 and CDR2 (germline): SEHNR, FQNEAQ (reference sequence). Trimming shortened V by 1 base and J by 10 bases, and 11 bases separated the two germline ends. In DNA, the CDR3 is TGTGCCAGCAGCTTAGGGGCTAGCAGCGAGCAGTTCTTC. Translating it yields CASSLGASSEQFF.

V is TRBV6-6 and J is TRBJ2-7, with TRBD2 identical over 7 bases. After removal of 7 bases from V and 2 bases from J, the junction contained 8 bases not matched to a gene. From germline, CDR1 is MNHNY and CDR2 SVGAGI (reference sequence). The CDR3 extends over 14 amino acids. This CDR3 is CASNLGGDAYEQYF. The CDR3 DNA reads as TGTGCCAGCAACTTGGGGGGGGATGCCTACGAGCAGTACTTC.

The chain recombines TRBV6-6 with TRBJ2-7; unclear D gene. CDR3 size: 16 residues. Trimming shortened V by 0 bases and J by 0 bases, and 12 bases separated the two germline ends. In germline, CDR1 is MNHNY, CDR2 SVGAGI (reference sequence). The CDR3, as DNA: TGTGCCAGCAGTTACTCGAGGCTAGGAGCCTCCTACGAGCAGTACTTC. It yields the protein CASSYSRLGASYEQYF.

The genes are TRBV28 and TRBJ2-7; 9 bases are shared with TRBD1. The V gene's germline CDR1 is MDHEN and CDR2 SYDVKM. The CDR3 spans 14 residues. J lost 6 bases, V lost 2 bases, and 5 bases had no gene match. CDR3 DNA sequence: TGTGCCAGCAGTTTAACCGGGACAGGGACCGAGCAGTACTTC. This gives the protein CASSLTGTGTEQYF.

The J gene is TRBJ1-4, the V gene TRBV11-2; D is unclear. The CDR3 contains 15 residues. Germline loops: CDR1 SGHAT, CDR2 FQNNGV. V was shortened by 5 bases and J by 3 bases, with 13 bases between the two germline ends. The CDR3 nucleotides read TGTGCCAGCAGCCCAACATCCGAGGCTAATGAAAAACTGTTTTTT. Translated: CASSPTSEANEKLFF.

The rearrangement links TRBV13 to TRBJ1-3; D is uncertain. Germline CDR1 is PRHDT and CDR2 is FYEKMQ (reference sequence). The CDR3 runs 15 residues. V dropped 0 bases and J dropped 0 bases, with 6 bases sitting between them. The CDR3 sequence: CASSLGRHSGNTIYF. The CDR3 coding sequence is TGTGCCAGCAGCTTAGGCAGGCACTCTGGAAACACCATATATTTT.

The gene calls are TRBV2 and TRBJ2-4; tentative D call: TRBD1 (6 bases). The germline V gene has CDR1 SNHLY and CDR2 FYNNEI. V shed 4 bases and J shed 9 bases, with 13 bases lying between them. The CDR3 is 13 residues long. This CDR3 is CASSALRGGIQYF. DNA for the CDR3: TGTGCCAGCAGTGCTCTCAGGGGCGGCATTCAGTACTTC.

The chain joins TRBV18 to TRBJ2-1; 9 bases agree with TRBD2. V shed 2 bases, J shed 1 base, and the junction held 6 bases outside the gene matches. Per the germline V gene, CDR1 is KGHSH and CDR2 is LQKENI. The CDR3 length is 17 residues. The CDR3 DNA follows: TGTGCCAGCTCACCAGGGCGGGAGGGCCTGTCCTACAATGAGCAGTTCTTC. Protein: CASSPGREGLSYNEQFF.

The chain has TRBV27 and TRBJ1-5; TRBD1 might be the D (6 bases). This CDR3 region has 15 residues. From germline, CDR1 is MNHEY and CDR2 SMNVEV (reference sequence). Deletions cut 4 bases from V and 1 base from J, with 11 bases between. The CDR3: CASSYRAYSNQPQHF. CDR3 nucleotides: TGTGCCAGCAGTTACAGGGCCTACAGCAATCAGCCCCAGCATTTT.

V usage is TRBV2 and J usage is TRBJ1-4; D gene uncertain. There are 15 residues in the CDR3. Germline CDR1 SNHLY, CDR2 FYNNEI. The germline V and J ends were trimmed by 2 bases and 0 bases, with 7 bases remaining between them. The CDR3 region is CASSEYRTTNEKLFF. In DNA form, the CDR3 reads TGTGCCAGCAGTGAATACAGAACAACTAATGAAAAACTGTTTTTT.

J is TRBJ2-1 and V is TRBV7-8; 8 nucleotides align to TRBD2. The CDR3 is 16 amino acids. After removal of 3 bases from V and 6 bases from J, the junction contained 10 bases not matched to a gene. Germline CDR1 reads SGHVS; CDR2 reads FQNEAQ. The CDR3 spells CASSFRLARWGNEQFF. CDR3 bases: TGTGCCAGCAGCTTCCGACTAGCGCGGTGGGGCAATGAGCAGTTCTTC. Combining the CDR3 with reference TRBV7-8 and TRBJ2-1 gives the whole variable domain GAGVSQSPRYKVAKRGQDVALRCDPISGHVSLFWYQQALGQGPEFLTYFQNEAQLDKSGLPSDRFFAERPEGSVSTLKIQRTQQEDSAVYLCASSFRLARWGNEQFFGPGTRLTVL.